This TCR beta chain was sequenced in a study of shared clonotypes between healthy human individuals. Germline lookup yields CDR1 SGHRS and CDR2 YFSETQ. The CDR3 extends over 14 amino acids. The V and J ends lost 0 bases and 5 bases, in that order; junction bases with no gene match: 5. Libraries were prepared by immunoSEQ multiplex PCR; TCRdb keeps only in-frame clonotypes and omits some of them. The sample consists of over 400,000 clones, 90% to 97% of them appearing once. The chain links TRBV5-1 to TRBJ2-7; 7 bases align to TRBD2. The receptor comes from a woman in her 30s in good health. Sequencing input: naive CD4+ T cells sorted from blood. Subset here: CD45RA+ positively selected. Here the CDR3 reads CASSLEGGRNEQYF. The CDR3 region has the DNA TGCGCCAGCAGCTTGGAGGGAGGGCGCAACGAGCAGTACTTC.